This is a list of T cell receptor beta chains from one sample in a study of blood T cell repertoires in COVID-19. The data were produced by immunoSEQ multiplex PCR, yet TCRdb's version contains in-frame clones alone and is incomplete. There are about 400,000 clones in the sample; 89% occur only once, and 1.7% lies in the top ten. Specimen: PBMCs or T cells enriched from blood (not recorded which). These receptors all come from a woman in her twenties or thirties who had recovered from COVID-19. The CDR3 runs from the conserved cysteine through the conserved F or W. D genes are given only for firm matches. The size field is filled for only some rows; it gives once, few, many or a size class.

j_call d_call v_call clone_size cdr3_aa cdr3_nt
TRBJ2-7 TRBD2 TRBV5-4 NA CASSSSSGGPTYEQYF TGTGCCAGCAGCTCATCCAGCGGGGGGCCCACCTACGAGCAGTACTTC
TRBJ2-7 TRBD2 TRBV30 NA CAWTTSGGQVQYF TGTGCCTGGACGACTAGCGGGGGGCAGGTGCAGTACTTC
TRBJ2-7 NA TRBV11-2 NA CASSLPGNYEQYF TGTGCCAGCAGCTTACCAGGGAACTACGAGCAGTACTTC
TRBJ1-1 NA TRBV28 NA CASSLARGSSTEAFF TGTGCCAGCAGTTTAGCTCGGGGGTCGTCCACTGAAGCTTTCTTT
TRBJ2-7 TRBD2 TRBV10-1 NA CASSERLAGGGHEQYF TGCGCCAGCAGTGAGAGACTAGCGGGAGGGGGCCACGAGCAGTACTTC
TRBJ1-4 NA TRBV5-4 NA CASSLDRRNEKLFF TGTGCCAGCAGCTTGGACAGGCGTAATGAAAAACTGTTTTTT
TRBJ2-2 TRBD2 TRBV7-8 NA CASSLAGTSANTGELFF TGTGCCAGCAGCTTAGCCGGGACTAGCGCGAACACCGGGGAGCTGTTTTTT
TRBJ2-7 NA TRBV18 NA CASSISGQYF TGTGCCAGCTCCATCTCGGGGCAGTACTTC
TRBJ1-2 NA TRBV7-9 NA CASSLSRGWDSYGYTF TGTGCCAGCAGCTTAAGTCGGGGGTGGGACTCGTATGGCTACACCTTC
TRBJ2-1 NA TRBV3-1/TRBV3-2 NA CASKLGADEQFF TGTGCCAGTAAGCTAGGGGCCGATGAGCAGTTCTTC
TRBJ1-2 NA TRBV23-1 NA CASSRFPLAKENGYTF TGCGCCAGCAGTCGATTTCCCTTGGCAAAGGAGAATGGCTACACCTTC
TRBJ1-1 TRBD1 TRBV2 NA CASTPGQGNTEAFF TGTGCCAGCACACCGGGACAGGGGAACACTGAAGCTTTCTTT
TRBJ2-1 TRBD2 TRBV6-6 NA CASSYSPTSGVNEQFF TGTGCCAGCAGTTACTCGCCGACTAGCGGGGTCAATGAGCAGTTCTTC
TRBJ2-6 TRBD1 TRBV29-1 NA CSVEDLGTGVNSGANVLTF TGCAGCGTTGAAGATTTAGGGACAGGGGTTAATAGTGGGGCCAACGTCCTGACTTTC
TRBJ2-1 NA TRBV24-1 NA CATSPPNPADTYNEQFF TGTGCCACCAGTCCACCTAATCCAGCGGATACCTACAATGAGCAGTTCTTC
TRBJ2-7 NA TRBV19 NA CASSIAYGEGANEQYF TGTGCCAGTAGTATAGCTTATGGCGAAGGGGCTAACGAGCAGTACTTC
TRBJ1-3 TRBD1 TRBV29-1 NA CSVGGDRSFSGNTIYF TGCAGCGTCGGGGGGGACAGATCGTTCTCTGGAAACACCATATATTTT
TRBJ1-5 NA TRBV28 NA CASSLRVKRNQPQHF TGTGCCAGCAGTTTAAGGGTTAAGCGGAATCAGCCCCAGCATTTT
TRBJ1-4 TRBD1 TRBV9 NA CASSASAGTGNEKLFF TGTGCCAGCAGCGCCAGTGCCGGGACAGGTAATGAAAAACTGTTTTTT
TRBJ2-7 NA TRBV30 NA CAWRKDRDYYEQYF TGTGCCTGGAGGAAGGACAGGGACTACTACGAGCAGTACTTC
TRBJ1-5 TRBD1 TRBV27 NA CASSLFGPGGAQPQHF TGTGCCAGCAGTTTATTTGGGCCAGGGGGTGCTCAGCCCCAGCATTTT
TRBJ2-4 NA TRBV21-1 NA CASSKGWTSGGAKNIQYF TGTGCCAGCAGCAAAGGGTGGACTAGCGGCGGAGCCAAAAACATTCAGTACTTC
TRBJ1-2 TRBD1 TRBV12-3/TRBV12-4 NA CASSPGTADGYTF TGTGCCAGCAGTCCGGGGACAGCTGATGGCTACACCTTC
TRBJ1-4 NA TRBV6-6 NA CASRRHSNEKLFF TGTGCCAGCCGTCGACACTCCAATGAAAAACTGTTTTTT
TRBJ2-3 TRBD2 TRBV4-2 NA CASSHRSGMNTDTQYF TGTGCCAGCAGCCATCGAAGCGGGATGAACACAGATACGCAGTATTTT
TRBJ2-1 NA TRBV7-2 NA CASSLGAGSVSNEQFF TGTGCCAGCAGCTTAGGCGCAGGTAGCGTCAGCAATGAGCAGTTCTTC
TRBJ2-1 TRBD2 TRBV19 NA CASSTMTSGSKNEQFF TGTGCCAGTAGTACCATGACTAGCGGGTCAAAGAATGAGCAGTTCTTC
TRBJ1-4 NA TRBV4-1 NA CASRLLPGINEKLFF TGCGCCAGCAGACTCCTGCCCGGGATTAATGAAAAACTGTTTTTT
TRBJ1-2 NA TRBV7-2 NA CASSPDTNYGYTF TGTGCCAGCAGCCCTGACACAAACTATGGCTACACCTTC
TRBJ2-3 NA TRBV7-2 NA CASSLAGGRTTDTQYF TGTGCCAGCAGCTTAGCCGGGGGGCGGACCACAGATACGCAGTATTTT
TRBJ1-5 TRBD1 TRBV6-6 once CASSLYRGKEFSNQPQHF TGTGCCAGCAGTCTTTACAGGGGGAAAGAATTTAGCAATCAGCCCCAGCATTTT
TRBJ2-3 TRBD2 TRBV5-1 once CASSRGLAGFGTDTQYF TGCGCCAGCAGCCGCGGACTAGCGGGGTTTGGCACAGATACGCAGTATTTT
TRBJ2-1 TRBD2 TRBV30 NA CAWRKRGNSYNEQFF TGTGCCTGGCGGAAGCGGGGCAACTCCTACAATGAGCAGTTCTTC
TRBJ2-6 TRBD1 TRBV18 NA CASSTSGQGSGANVLTF TGTGCCAGCTCGACTTCGGGACAGGGTTCCGGGGCCAACGTCCTGACTTTC